The 30 T cell receptor beta chains listed next were all sequenced from one sample in a study of blood T cell repertoires in COVID-19. TCRdb keeps only in-frame clones here, not all; method: immunoSEQ multiplex PCR. The data show more than 200,000 clones, around 80% seen once. Sequenced input: peripheral blood. These receptors originate from a woman of 80 years or more with acute or convalescent COVID-19.

The chain joins TRBV7-3 to TRBJ2-1, with TRBD2 identical over 9 bases. This CDR3 region has 16 residues. The junction had 7 bases not matched to a gene; V was cut back by 1 base and J by 6 bases. The germline CDR1 and CDR2 sequences are SGHTA and FQGTGA. The CDR3 DNA is TGTGCCAGCAGCTTAATGTTGCTAGCGGGAATCAATGAGCAGTTCTTC. Translation gives CASSLMLLAGINEQFF.

The chain is built from TRBV6-1 and TRBJ2-2, with 7 nucleotides matching TRBD1. The V gene's germline CDR1 is MNHNS and CDR2 SASEGT. This CDR3 is built from 16 residues. Trimming took 2 bases from V and 2 from J; bases not matched to a gene: 5. The CDR3: CASSELAGGNTGELFF. The CDR3, as DNA: TGTGCCAGCAGTGAACTGGCAGGGGGAAACACCGGGGAGCTGTTTTTT.

This chain connects TRBV7-3 to TRBJ2-5, with 9 bases that match TRBD2. From germline, CDR1 is SGHTA and CDR2 FQGTGA. The ends lost 5 bases at V and 5 bases at J; junction bases unmatched: 15. CDR3 size: 17 residues. CDR3 in DNA: TGTGCCAGCAGCGAGGGAATAGCGGGGGACTTCCGGGAGACCCAGTACTTC. It codes for CASSEGIAGDFRETQYF.

The chain links TRBV28 to TRBJ1-6; D gene ambiguous. Germline-derived CDR1 and CDR2 are MDHEN and SYDVKM. The CDR3 is 14 amino acids. The ends were cut back, 3 bases at V and 8 bases at J, with 11 bases in the middle. CDR3 nucleotides: TGTGCCAGCAGTTTGGAGATAGACTATTCACCCCTCCACTTT. Its protein product is CASSLEIDYSPLHF.

The chain couples TRBV9 to TRBJ1-1; D possibly corresponds to TRBD1 (5 bases). Trimming cost V 4 bases and J 3 bases, with 13 bases left between them. Germline V gives CDR1 SGDLS, CDR2 YYNGEE. CDR3 size: 14 residues. CDR3 DNA: TGTGCCAGCAGCTTCCGACAGAAGGACACTGAAGCTTTCTTT. It encodes CASSFRQKDTEAFF.

The chain links TRBV7-2 to TRBJ1-2; D gene ambiguous. V gave up 1 base and J gave up 4 bases, with 10 bases separating them. The CDR3 contains 14 residues. CDR1 is SGHTA, CDR2 FQGNSA, per germline. The CDR3 loop is CASSLVPESYGYTF. For the CDR3, the DNA is TGTGCCAGCAGCTTAGTGCCAGAAAGCTATGGCTACACCTTC.

This chain uses TRBV5-1 with TRBJ1-2, with TRBD1 as a possible D gene (6 bases). Trimming stripped 4 bases from V and 5 bases from J, with 18 bases between. The CDR3 consists of 15 residues. Germline lookup yields CDR1 SGHRS and CDR2 YFSETQ. The CDR3 sequence: CASSTVRGEGYGYTF. DNA for the CDR3: TGCGCCAGCAGCACGGTCAGGGGCGAGGGGTATGGCTACACCTTC.

The chain couples TRBV24-1 to TRBJ1-2, with D unclear. V was pared by 3 bases and J by 4 bases, with 5 bases between. Germline CDR1 KGHDR, CDR2 SFDVKD. This CDR3 has 12 amino acids. The CDR3 DNA reads as TGTGCCACCAGTGATGCTACCTATGGCTACACCTTC. Translation: CATSDATYGYTF.

The chain has TRBV30 and TRBJ1-1; D gene uncertain. This CDR3 spans 13 amino acids. Germline CDR1 reads GTSNPN; CDR2 reads SVGIG (reference sequence). V was trimmed by 5 bases and J by 6 bases, leaving 16 bases between them. The CDR3 spells CAWSRGGSAEAFF. The DNA for the CDR3 is TGTGCCTGGTCCCGAGGCGGGTCCGCTGAAGCTTTCTTT.

The V gene is TRBV5-8, the J gene TRBJ1-6; D is unclear. Germline V gene sequence: CDR1 SGHTS, CDR2 YDEGEE. Trimming took off 6 bases at V and 2 bases at J, with 12 bases between the two ends. The length of the CDR3 is 15 residues. Written as DNA, the CDR3 is TGTGCCAGCATAATGGGTACAGCCTATAATTCACCCCTCCACTTT. Residues: CASIMGTAYNSPLHF.

This chain uses TRBV3-1 (or the pseudogene TRBV3-2) with TRBJ2-2; 9 nucleotides match TRBD2. The CDR3 runs 18 residues. Per the germline V gene, CDR1 is LGHDT and CDR2 is YNNKEL (reference sequence). V shed 4 bases, J shed 4 bases, and the junction held 13 bases outside the gene matches. The CDR3 coding sequence is TGTGCCAGCAGCCGACCCGGGTTAGCGGGAGTTGGCACCGGGGAGCTGTTTTTT. It yields the protein CASSRPGLAGVGTGELFF.

The V gene is TRBV6-5, the J gene TRBJ1-1; a possible D gene is TRBD1 (5 bases). The germline gives CDR1 MNHEY, CDR2 SVGAGI. Between the trimmed V and J ends, which lost 6 bases and 10 bases, there was a span of 12 bases. CDR3 length equals 11 residues. DNA for the CDR3: TGTGCCAGCAGAGGTAGGGGTGCAGCTTTCTTT. Amino acids: CASRGRGAAFF.

The V call is TRBV28, the J call TRBJ1-2; 7 nucleotides match TRBD1. The CDR3 is made up of 12 amino acids. J was trimmed by 8 bases and V by 2 bases; bases with no gene match: 2. Germline V gene lookup returns CDR1 MDHEN and CDR2 SYDVKM. The CDR3 region has the DNA TGTGCCAGCAGTTTACAACAGGGGGGCTACACCTTC. Translating gives CASSLQQGGYTF.

This chain links TRBV7-8 with TRBJ2-3, with 8 bases fitting TRBD2. The CDR3 is 16 residues long. The V gene end was trimmed by 2 bases and the J gene end by 1 base; junction bases not matched to a gene: 5. CDR1 and CDR2 from the germline V gene are SGHVS and FQNEAQ. CDR3 loop: CASSLSRGGGTDTQYF. The DNA for the CDR3 is TGTGCCAGCAGCTTAAGTCGGGGGGGCGGCACAGATACGCAGTATTTT.

The V and J genes are TRBV28 and TRBJ1-2; maybe TRBD1 (5 bases). The CDR3 length is 15 residues. V was shortened by 2 bases and J by 2 bases, with 12 bases between the two germline ends. Germline V gives CDR1 MDHEN, CDR2 SYDVKM. CDR3 sequence (DNA): TGTGCCAGCAGTTTACGGCCAGGGAACAACTATGGCTACACCTTC. This translates into CASSLRPGNNYGYTF.

The rearrangement uses TRBV15 and TRBJ2-7; D remains unclear. The CDR3 runs to 16 residues. The germline V and J ends were trimmed by 0 bases and 4 bases, with 16 bases remaining between them. CDR1 and CDR2 from the germline V gene are LNHNV and YYDKDF (reference sequence). CDR3 sequence (DNA): TGTGCCACCAGCAGAGATCCGGAGCATTTACCATACGAGCAGTACTTC. Encoded protein: CATSRDPEHLPYEQYF.

V is TRBV5-6 and J is TRBJ1-1; weak D call: TRBD1 (5 bases). The V and J ends lost 6 bases and 2 bases respectively, with 14 bases between them. This CDR3 comprises 14 residues. CDR1 and CDR2 from the germline V gene are SGHDT and YYEEEE. Here the CDR3 DNA reads TGTGCCAGCACGGTCGGGGGAGCTAACACTGAAGCTTTCTTT. Translating gives CASTVGGANTEAFF.

This clone was picked up a small number of times. The chain combines TRBV12-5 with TRBJ1-1, with D maybe TRBD1 (5 bases). Trimming stripped 4 bases from V and 5 bases from J, with 11 bases between. The CDR3 is 13 amino acids. Germline CDR1 is LGHNT and CDR2 is FRNRAP. Here the CDR3 reads CASGWSGSTEAFF. CDR3 in DNA: TGTGCTAGTGGTTGGTCAGGGTCGACTGAAGCTTTCTTT.

V is TRBV7-9 and J is TRBJ1-2; TRBD1 matches 7 bases. The CDR3 spans 14 residues. Per the germline V gene, CDR1 is SEHNR and CDR2 is FQNEAQ (reference sequence). Unmatched junction bases numbered 11, after V lost 5 bases and J lost 8 bases. The CDR3 is CASSHQGQARGYTF. The DNA for the CDR3 is TGTGCCAGCAGCCATCAAGGACAGGCGAGAGGCTACACCTTC.

The rearrangement uses TRBV5-1 and TRBJ2-5, with D tentatively TRBD2 (6 bases). V lost 2 bases and J lost 5, with 10 bases in between. This CDR3 is 13 amino acids long. CDR1 is SGHRS, CDR2 YFSETQ, per germline. The CDR3 nucleotides read TGCGCCAGCAGCTTTACAGGAGGGGAGACCCAGTACTTC. Its translation is CASSFTGGETQYF.

This chain joins TRBV18 and TRBJ1-2; D remains ambiguous. The CDR3 extends over 13 amino acids. In germline, CDR1 is KGHSH, CDR2 LQKENI. V dropped 3 bases and J dropped 5 bases, with 10 bases sitting between them. CDR3 in amino acids: CASSPSQQYGYTF. In DNA, the CDR3 is TGTGCCAGCTCACCCTCACAGCAGTATGGCTACACCTTC.

CDR3 in DNA: TGTGCCAGCAGTTACTCGGGCAGGGACAATCAGCCCCAGCATTTT. As protein: CASSYSGRDNQPQHF. The J gene is TRBJ1-5, the V gene TRBV6-5, with D perhaps matching TRBD1 (5 bases). V dropped 0 bases and J dropped 3 bases, with 9 bases sitting between them. The germline V gene has CDR1 MNHEY and CDR2 SVGAGI. CDR3 length: 15 amino acids.

V usage is TRBV7-3 and J usage is TRBJ1-2; D may be TRBD1 (5 bases). V was clipped by 5 bases and J by 4 bases, with 17 bases between them. CDR3 length: 15 residues. Looked up from germline, CDR1 is SGHTA and CDR2 is FQGTGA. DNA for the CDR3: TGTGCCAGCAGCCTAGGGGACGGGGGTCTCTATGGCTACACCTTC. It translates to CASSLGDGGLYGYTF.

The rearrangement joins TRBV28 to TRBJ2-1; 9 nucleotides match TRBD1. V was pared by 8 bases and J by 7 bases, with 6 bases of the junction left unmatched. The CDR3 covers 13 residues. Germline CDR1 is MDHEN and CDR2 is SYDVKM. The CDR3: CASVAGTGNEQFF. The CDR3 DNA follows: TGTGCCAGCGTTGCTGGGACAGGGAATGAGCAGTTCTTC.

The CDR3 is CASSLGRSSGSQTYEQYF. CDR3 nucleotide sequence: TGTGCCAGCAGCTTAGGGAGATCTAGCGGGAGTCAAACCTACGAGCAGTACTTC. The chain couples TRBV11-2 to TRBJ2-7, with 10 bases identical to TRBD2. Trimming cost V 1 base and J 2 bases; bases outside gene matches: 11. The CDR3 has 18 amino acids. CDR1 SGHAT and CDR2 FQNNGV come from the germline V gene.

The sample holds one count of this clone. This chain connects TRBV3-1 (or the pseudogene TRBV3-2) to TRBJ1-5; no clear D. The V and J ends lost 0 bases and 4 bases respectively, with 13 bases between them. Germline V gene data show CDR1 as LGHDT and CDR2 as YNNKEL (reference sequence). The CDR3 sequence is 16 residues long. The CDR3 DNA follows: TGTGCCAGCAGCCAAGATAGAGACAACACTAATCAGCCCCAGCATTTT. Protein product: CASSQDRDNTNQPQHF.

This clone turned up a few times. CDR3 sequence reads: CAWSAGHREQPQHF. The CDR3, as DNA: TGTGCCTGGAGTGCCGGACATCGGGAGCAGCCCCAGCATTTT. The chain links TRBV30 to TRBJ1-5, with D perhaps TRBD1 (5 bases). V was clipped by 1 base and J by 7 bases, with 14 bases between them. The CDR3 covers 14 residues. Per the germline V gene, CDR1 is GTSNPN and CDR2 is SVGIG (reference sequence).

The J gene is TRBJ2-2, the V gene TRBV5-1; D might be TRBD2 (5 bases). With 4 bases removed from V and 2 bases from J, the gap between germline ends came to 6 bases. CDR3 length equals 13 residues. From germline, CDR1 is SGHRS and CDR2 YFSETQ. The DNA for the CDR3 is TGCGCCAGCAGCCCGGGAAACACCGGGGAGCTGTTTTTT. Residues: CASSPGNTGELFF.

CDR3 sequence (DNA): TGTGCCAGTAGTATAGGCGATAGCGGGGGGGCCAGGGAGACCCAGTACTTC. The encoded protein is CASSIGDSGGARETQYF. The chain recombines TRBV19 with TRBJ2-5; 11 positions match TRBD2. The CDR3 has 17 amino acids. CDR1 and CDR2 (germline): LNHDA, SQIVND (reference sequence). V gave up 1 base and J gave up 5 bases; unmatched junction bases: 9.

The chain is built from TRBV30 and TRBJ1-2, with D possibly matching TRBD1 (6 bases). Germline V CDR1 and CDR2: GTSNPN, SVGIG (reference sequence). V lost 0 bases and J lost 7, with 12 bases in between. This CDR3 region has 13 residues. CDR3 sequence: CAWSVQGLGGYTF. The CDR3 DNA is TGTGCCTGGAGTGTACAGGGATTGGGTGGCTACACCTTC.